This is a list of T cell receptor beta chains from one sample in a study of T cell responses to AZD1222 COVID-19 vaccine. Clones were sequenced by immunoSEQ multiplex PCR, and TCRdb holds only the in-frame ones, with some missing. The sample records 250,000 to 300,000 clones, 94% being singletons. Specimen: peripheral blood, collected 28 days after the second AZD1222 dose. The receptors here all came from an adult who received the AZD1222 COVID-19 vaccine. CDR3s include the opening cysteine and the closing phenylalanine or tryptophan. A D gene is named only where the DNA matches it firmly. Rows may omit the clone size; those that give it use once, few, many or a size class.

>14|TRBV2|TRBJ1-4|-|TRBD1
CASSRDREVGGLFF
TGTGCCAGCAGTCGGGACAGGGAGGTTGGTGGACTGTTTTTT
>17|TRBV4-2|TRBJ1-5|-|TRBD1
CASSHLGEGADNQPQHF
TGTGCCAGCAGCCACCTGGGGGAGGGGGCAGATAATCAGCCCCAGCATTTT
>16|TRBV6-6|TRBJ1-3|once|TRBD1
CASSFGGQGLGNTIYF
TGTGCCAGCAGTTTCGGGGGACAGGGCTTGGGAAACACCATATATTTT
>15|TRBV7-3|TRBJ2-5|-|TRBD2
CVSSATSGGQETQYF
TGTGTCAGCAGCGCGACTAGCGGGGGGCAAGAGACCCAGTACTTC
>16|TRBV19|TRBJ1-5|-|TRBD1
CASSRGPQGAGQPQHF
TGTGCCAGTAGCCGGGGGCCACAGGGGGCGGGACAGCCCCAGCATTTT
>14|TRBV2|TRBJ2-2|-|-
CARNSWGDTGELFF
TGTGCCCGGAATTCGTGGGGTGACACCGGGGAGCTGTTTTTT
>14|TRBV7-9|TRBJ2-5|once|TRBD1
CASSQGQGGETQYF
TGTGCCAGCAGCCAGGGACAGGGAGGAGAGACCCAGTACTTC
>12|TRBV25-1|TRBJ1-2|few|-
CASNRTVYGYTF
TGTGCCAGCAATCGGACAGTCTATGGCTACACCTTC
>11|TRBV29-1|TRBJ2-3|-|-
CSVVWADTQYF
TGCAGCGTTGTATGGGCAGATACGCAGTATTTT
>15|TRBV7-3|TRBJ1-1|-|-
CASSLNGQLNTEAFF
TGTGCCAGCAGCTTAAACGGACAGTTGAACACTGAAGCTTTCTTT
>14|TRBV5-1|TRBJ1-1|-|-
CASSRMGADTEAFF
TGCGCCAGCAGCAGGATGGGGGCTGACACTGAAGCTTTCTTT
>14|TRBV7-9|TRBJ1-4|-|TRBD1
CASSLAAGGEKLFF
TGTGCCAGCAGCTTAGCGGCAGGGGGTGAAAAACTGTTTTTT
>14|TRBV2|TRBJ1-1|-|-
CASTREKGNTEAFF
TGTGCCAGCACCCGGGAAAAGGGGAACACTGAAGCTTTCTTT
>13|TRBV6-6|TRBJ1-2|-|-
CASSLDPNYGYTF
TGTGCCAGCAGTTTAGATCCGAACTATGGCTACACCTTC
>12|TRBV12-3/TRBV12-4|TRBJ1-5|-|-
CASSITVMPQHF
TGTGCCAGCAGTATAACAGTCATGCCCCAGCATTTT
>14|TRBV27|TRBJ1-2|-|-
CASSPSGRYSGYTF
TGTGCCAGCAGTCCCTCGGGACGCTACAGCGGCTACACCTTC
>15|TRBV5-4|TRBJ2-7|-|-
CASSPVGTRSYEQYF
TGTGCCAGCAGTCCGGTTGGGACTCGCTCCTACGAGCAGTACTTC
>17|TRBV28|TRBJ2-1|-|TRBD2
CASSLAFGTSPNNEQFF
TGTGCCAGCAGTTTAGCTTTCGGGACTAGCCCCAACAATGAGCAGTTCTTC
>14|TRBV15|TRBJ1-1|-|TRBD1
CATSRGQISPEAFF
TGTGCCACCAGCAGGGGACAGATTTCCCCTGAAGCTTTCTTT
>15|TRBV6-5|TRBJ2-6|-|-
CASSYSGAGANVLTF
TGTGCCAGCAGTTACTCGGGGGCTGGGGCCAACGTCCTGACTTTC
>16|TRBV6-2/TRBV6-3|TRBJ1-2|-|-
CASSPIDFDRLYGYTF
TGTGCCAGCAGCCCAATTGATTTCGACAGGCTGTATGGCTACACCTTC
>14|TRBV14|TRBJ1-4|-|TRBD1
CASSQQGAKEKLFF
TGTGCCAGCAGCCAACAGGGGGCTAAGGAAAAACTGTTTTTT
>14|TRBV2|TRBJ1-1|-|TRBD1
CASRETGGGTEAFF
TGTGCCAGCAGGGAGACAGGGGGGGGCACTGAAGCTTTCTTT
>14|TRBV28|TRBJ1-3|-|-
CASSSRHSGNTIYF
TGTGCCAGCAGTTCGAGGCACTCTGGAAACACCATATATTTT